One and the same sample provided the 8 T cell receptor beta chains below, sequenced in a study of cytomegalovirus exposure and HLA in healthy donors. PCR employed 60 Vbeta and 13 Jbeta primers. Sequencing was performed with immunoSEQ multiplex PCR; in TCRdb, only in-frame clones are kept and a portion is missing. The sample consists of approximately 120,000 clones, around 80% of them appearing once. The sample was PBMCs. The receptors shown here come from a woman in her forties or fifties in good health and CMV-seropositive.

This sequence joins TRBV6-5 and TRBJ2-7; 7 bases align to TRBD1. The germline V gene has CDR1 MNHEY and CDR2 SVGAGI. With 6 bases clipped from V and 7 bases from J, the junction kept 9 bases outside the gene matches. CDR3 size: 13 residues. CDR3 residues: CASRTGSPSEQYF. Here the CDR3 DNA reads TGTGCCAGCAGGACAGGGTCCCCGTCGGAGCAGTACTTC.

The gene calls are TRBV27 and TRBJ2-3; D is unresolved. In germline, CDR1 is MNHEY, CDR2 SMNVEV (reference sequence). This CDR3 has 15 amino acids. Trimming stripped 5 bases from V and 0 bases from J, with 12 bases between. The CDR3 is CASSGPYSSTDTQYF. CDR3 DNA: TGTGCCAGCAGTGGGCCCTACTCTAGCACAGATACGCAGTATTTT.

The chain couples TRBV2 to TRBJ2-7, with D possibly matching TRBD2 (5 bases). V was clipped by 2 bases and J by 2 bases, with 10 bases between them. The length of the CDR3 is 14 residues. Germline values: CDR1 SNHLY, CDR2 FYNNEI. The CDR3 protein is CASSEPGGPYEQYF. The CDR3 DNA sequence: TGTGCCAGCAGTGAACCCGGCGGGCCCTACGAGCAGTACTTC.

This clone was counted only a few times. CDR3 protein: CAWSPRGRTEAFF. The CDR3 DNA follows: TGTGCCTGGAGTCCTCGAGGAAGGACTGAAGCTTTCTTT. The chain is built from TRBV30 and TRBJ1-1; D uncertain. V lost 2 bases to trimming and J lost 5 bases, with 12 bases between them. Germline V gene data show CDR1 as GTSNPN and CDR2 as SVGIG (reference sequence). There are 13 residues in the CDR3.

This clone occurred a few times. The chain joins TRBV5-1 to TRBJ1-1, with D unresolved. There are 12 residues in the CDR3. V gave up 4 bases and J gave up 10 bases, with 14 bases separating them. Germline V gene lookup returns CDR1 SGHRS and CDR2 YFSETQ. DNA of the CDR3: TGCGCCAGCAGCCCGGGCCCTGAGGGAGCTTTCTTT. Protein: CASSPGPEGAFF.

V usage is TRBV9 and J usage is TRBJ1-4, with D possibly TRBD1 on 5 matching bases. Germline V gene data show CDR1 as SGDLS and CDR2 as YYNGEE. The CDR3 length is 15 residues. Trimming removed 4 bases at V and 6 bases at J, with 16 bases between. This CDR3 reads CASSPGRGGDEKLFF. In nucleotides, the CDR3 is TGTGCCAGCAGCCCGGGCCGGGGCGGGGATGAAAAACTGTTTTTT.

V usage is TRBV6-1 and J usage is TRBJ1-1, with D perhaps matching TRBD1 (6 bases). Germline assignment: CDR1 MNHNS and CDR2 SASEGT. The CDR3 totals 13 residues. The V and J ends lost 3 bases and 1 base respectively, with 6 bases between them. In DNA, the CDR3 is TGTGCCAGCAGTGAGACAGGGAACACTGAAGCTTTCTTT. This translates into CASSETGNTEAFF.

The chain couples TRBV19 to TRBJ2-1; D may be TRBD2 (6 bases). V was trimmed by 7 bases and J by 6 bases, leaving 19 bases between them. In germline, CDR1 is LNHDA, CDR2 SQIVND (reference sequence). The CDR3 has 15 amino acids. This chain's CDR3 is CASTQAGQGGNEQFF. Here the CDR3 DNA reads TGTGCCAGTACCCAGGCCGGCCAGGGAGGCAATGAGCAGTTCTTC.